This T cell receptor beta chain was documented in a study of shared T cell receptors in the human thymus. Only one count was recorded for this clone. TCRdb keeps only in-frame clones here, not all; method: immunoSEQ multiplex PCR. The table has hundreds of thousands of clones, roughly 90% seen once. This CDR3 has 17 residues. CDR1 is SGHRS, CDR2 YFSETQ, per germline. V was clipped by 1 base and J by 7 bases, with 23 bases between them. This sample was shared with a second study, whose subject was human thymus T cells. As that report states: Corrective cardiac surgery supplied the resected thymus tissue. Unrelated individuals reportedly shared highly overlapping thymic TCR repertoires.

The chain carries TRBV5-1 and TRBJ1-1, with no clear D. This clonotype was sampled from a boy under two years old with a congenital heart defect. Sample: thymocytes. This chain's CDR3 is CASSLPPPLTRLNEAFF. The CDR3, as DNA: TGCGCCAGCAGCTTGCCCCCCCCACTGACGAGGCTGAATGAAGCTTTCTTT. The full variable domain, completed using reference TRBV5-1 and TRBJ1-1, is KAGVTQTPRYLIKTRGQQVTLSCSPISGHRSVSWYQQTPGQGLQFLFEYFSETQRNKGNFPGRFSGRQFSNSRSEMNVSTLELGDSALYLCASSLPPPLTRLNEAFFGQGTRLTVV.